Each of the 11 T cell receptor beta chains below was sequenced from the same sample in a study of blood T cell repertoires in COVID-19. The method was immunoSEQ multiplex PCR; TCRdb's version includes in-frame clones alone and lacks a portion of them. The data hold about 74,000 clones, with 80% observed a single time. Sequencing was done on a sample of peripheral blood. The receptors shown here come from a human donor in a cohort sampled during active COVID-19.

The chain has TRBV30 and TRBJ1-4; D gene unclear. CDR1 is GTSNPN and CDR2 is SVGIG in the germline V gene (reference sequence). This CDR3 contains 14 residues. Trimming pared 5 bases from V and 4 bases from J, leaving 14 bases between. The CDR3 coding sequence is TGTGCCTGGTCAAGCGGGGTTGGTAATGAAAAACTGTTTTTT. Protein: CAWSSGVGNEKLFF.

The chain uses TRBV5-1 and TRBJ2-2; a possible D gene is TRBD2 (5 bases). Trimming removed 7 bases at V and 0 bases at J, with 13 bases between. Germline CDR1 and CDR2: SGHRS and YFSETQ. The CDR3 length is 15 residues. The CDR3 region has the DNA TGCGCCAGCGGAGAGGGCGGGTCGAACACCGGGGAGCTGTTTTTT. This codes for CASGEGGSNTGELFF.

The CDR3 is CASSFYRKTNQPQHF. The CDR3 DNA reads TGTGCCAGCAGCTTCTACAGAAAAACGAATCAGCCCCAGCATTTT. This rearrangement joins TRBV6-2 or TRBV6-3 to TRBJ1-5; D is ambiguous. Deletions cut 6 bases from V and 4 bases from J, with 16 bases between. CDR1 and CDR2 from the germline V gene are MNHEY and SVGEGT. The CDR3 has 15 residues.

This clone was recorded only once. CDR3 nucleotides: TGTGCCAGCAGCCTCAAGGGGGCGACAGGGTTAAGAGATGGCTACACCTTC. This encodes CASSLKGATGLRDGYTF. The genes are TRBV7-3 and TRBJ1-2; TRBD1 aligns across 7 bases. Germline V CDR1 and CDR2: SGHTA, FQGTGA. J lost 6 bases, V lost 5 bases, and 18 bases had no gene match. This CDR3 has 17 amino acids.

The chain joins TRBV7-2 to TRBJ1-3; 7 nucleotides line up with TRBD1. The germline CDR1 and CDR2 sequences are SGHTA and FQGNSA. The CDR3 length is 14 residues. The ends lost 6 bases at V and 3 bases at J; junction bases unmatched: 5. CDR3 region: CASSSSGGGNTIYF. CDR3 DNA sequence: TGTGCCAGCAGTTCGTCAGGGGGTGGAAACACCATATATTTT.

This chain uses TRBV7-2 with TRBJ2-5; 7 bases line up with TRBD2. Germline assignment: CDR1 SGHTA and CDR2 FQGNSA. The CDR3 length is 14 residues. Unmatched junction bases numbered 4, after V lost 4 bases and J lost 2 bases. CDR3 nucleotides: TGTGCCAGCAGCTCCCGGGACTATCAAGAGACCCAGTACTTC. It is translated as CASSSRDYQETQYF.

The V and J genes are TRBV5-8 and TRBJ2-3; 10 bases align to TRBD2. V lost 5 bases to trimming and J lost 2 bases; unmatched junction nucleotides: 5. The germline V gene has CDR1 SGHTS and CDR2 YDEGEE. CDR3 size: 15 residues. CDR3: CASRSGTSVTDTQYF. The CDR3 DNA reads as TGTGCCAGCAGATCCGGGACTAGCGTCACAGATACGCAGTATTTT. The entire variable domain, with the rest obtained from reference TRBV5-8 and TRBJ2-3, is as follows: EAGVTQSPTHLIKTRGQQATLRCSPISGHTSVYWYQQALGLGLQFLLWYDEGEERNRGNFPPRFSGRQFPNYSSELNVNALELEDSALYLCASRSGTSVTDTQYFGPGTRLTVL.

V and J are TRBV3-1 (or the pseudogene TRBV3-2) and TRBJ2-5; D possibly corresponds to TRBD2 (6 bases). Germline CDR1 is LGHDT and CDR2 is YNNKEL (reference sequence). This CDR3 region has 14 residues. The V end lost 1 base, the J end lost 3 bases, and 9 bases lay between the germline ends. The CDR3 DNA reads TGTGCCAGCAGCCAAGTTGGAGGGAAAGAGACCCAGTACTTC. Translated: CASSQVGGKETQYF.

The CDR3 loop reads CSVAGADRDQNQPQHF. For the CDR3, the DNA is TGCAGCGTCGCGGGGGCGGACAGGGACCAAAATCAGCCCCAGCATTTT. The chain joins TRBV29-1 to TRBJ1-5, with TRBD1 identical over 8 bases. V dropped 6 bases and J dropped 4; count of bases not matched to a gene: 14. Germline lookup yields CDR1 SQVTM and CDR2 ANQGSEA. The CDR3 runs 16 residues.

V and J are TRBV2 and TRBJ1-5; D is uncertain. The CDR3 is 13 residues long. CDR1 is SNHLY, CDR2 FYNNEI, per germline. Trimming cost V 4 bases and J 0 bases, with 4 bases left between them. The CDR3 DNA sequence: TGTGCCAGCAGTGTATTTAGCAATCAGCCCCAGCATTTT. Translated, it gives CASSVFSNQPQHF.

The rearrangement joins TRBV7-2 to TRBJ2-3, with 7 bases identical to TRBD1. V lost 3 bases to trimming and J lost 1 base; unmatched junction nucleotides: 4. Germline CDR1 SGHTA, CDR2 FQGNSA. CDR3 length: 15 amino acids. Written as DNA, the CDR3 is TGTGCCAGCAGCTTGTTCGGGACAGGCACAGATACGCAGTATTTT. Translating it yields CASSLFGTGTDTQYF. Drawing the rest from reference TRBV7-2 and TRBJ2-3, the complete variable domain is GAGVSQSPSNKVTEKGKDVELRCDPISGHTALYWYRQSLGQGLEFLIYFQGNSAPDKSGLPSDRFSAERTGGSVSTLTIQRTQQEDSAVYLCASSLFGTGTDTQYFGPGTRLTVL.